This entry lists 30 T cell receptor beta chains sequenced from one sample in a study of early T cells in non-severe SARS-CoV-2 infection. From the 5' RACE reads, TCRdb called clonotypes with MiXCR, one entry per CDR3 protein. The sample includes over 100,000 distinct CDR3 sequences, 10% to 15% of them seen just once. The sample comprised whole blood. These receptors all stem from an adult who was a healthcare worker with PCR-confirmed SARS-CoV-2 infection or an uninfected control (not recorded which).

This clonotype was detected only a few times. V is TRBV28 and J is TRBJ2-3, with TRBD2 identical over 9 bases. With V trimmed by 7 bases and J by 5 bases, 13 bases remained unmatched. Germline CDR1 reads MDHEN; CDR2 reads SYDVKM. The CDR3 consists of 16 residues. CDR3 nucleotides: TGTGCCAGCACTCCCTCCGCTAGCGGGGCACAAGATACGCAGTATTTT. Translated: CASTPSASGAQDTQYF. Using reference TRBV28 and TRBJ2-3 for the parts outside the CDR3, the full variable domain is DVKVTQSSRYLVKRTGEKVFLECVQDMDHENMFWYRQDPGLGLRLIYFSYDVKMKEKGDIPEGYSVSREKKERFSLILESASTNQTSMYLCASTPSASGAQDTQYFGPGTRLTVL.

The chain carries TRBV10-3 and TRBJ2-1, with a weak D call TRBD2 (6 bases). The ends were cut back, 4 bases at V and 7 bases at J, with 14 bases in the middle. Germline V lookup: CDR1 ENHRY, CDR2 SYGVKD. The CDR3 runs to 14 residues. The CDR3 region is CAISVLGEANEQFF. For the CDR3, the DNA is TGTGCCATCAGTGTACTCGGGGAGGCAAATGAGCAGTTCTTC.

V gene TRBV6-2 or TRBV6-3 combines with J gene TRBJ1-2; TRBD1 is a possible D gene (5 bases). CDR3 size: 14 residues. Deletions cut 4 bases from V and 2 bases from J, with 11 bases between. The germline gives CDR1 MNHEY, CDR2 SVGEGT. DNA for the CDR3: TGTGCCAGCAGTTGGGGCAGTAGCAACTATGGCTACACCTTC. Residues: CASSWGSSNYGYTF.

At least ten counts were recorded for this clonotype. The chain employs TRBV12-3 or TRBV12-4 and TRBJ2-7; D is possibly TRBD1 or TRBD2 (5 bases each). Trimming removed 3 bases from V and 2 bases from J, with 8 bases in between. The length of the CDR3 is 13 residues. The CDR3, as DNA: TGTGCCAGCAGTTTTGGGGGACCCTACGAGCAGTACTTC. This gives the protein CASSFGGPYEQYF.

This clonotype was found many times. The V and J genes are TRBV6-6 and TRBJ2-3, with a possible D match to TRBD1 (6 bases). The ends were cut back, 2 bases at V and 3 bases at J, with 12 bases in the middle. CDR3 size: 15 residues. Germline V CDR1 and CDR2: MNHNY, SVGAGI (reference sequence). As DNA, the CDR3 is TGTGCCAGCAGTTACGTGTGGCAGGGGACAGATACGCAGTATTTT. It yields the protein CASSYVWQGTDTQYF.

This clonotype was counted ten times or more. The V gene is TRBV5-1, the J gene TRBJ2-1; possible D gene TRBD2, 6 bases. V lost 0 bases and J lost 10, with 14 bases in between. The germline gives CDR1 SGHRS, CDR2 YFSETQ. The CDR3 loop spans 14 amino acids. The CDR3 nucleotides are TGCGCCAGCAGCTTGGCCCAGACTAGTTGGGAGCAGTTCTTC. Residues: CASSLAQTSWEQFF.

The rearrangement joins TRBV2 to TRBJ1-2, with D possibly TRBD1 on 5 matching bases. V was pared by 1 base and J by 6 bases, with 6 bases between. The germline V gene encodes CDR1 SNHLY and CDR2 FYNNEI. This CDR3 is built from 12 residues. In nucleotides, the CDR3 is TGTGCCAGCAGTGAAGGGGACGATGGCTACACCTTC. Protein: CASSEGDDGYTF.

This clonotype was seen repeatedly, ten times or more. This chain joins TRBV20-1 and TRBJ2-1; D possibly corresponds to TRBD2 (5 bases). The V end lost 7 bases, the J end lost 6 bases, and 13 bases lay between the germline ends. CDR3 length: 12 residues. CDR1 is DFQATT, CDR2 SNEGSKA, per germline (reference sequence). This CDR3 is CSERTFSNEQFF. CDR3 nucleotides: TGCAGTGAAAGGACTTTCTCCAATGAGCAGTTCTTC.

This clonotype has a count of ten or more. V usage is TRBV5-1 and J usage is TRBJ1-3; D not resolved. V lost 3 bases and J lost 4, with 5 bases in between. This CDR3 region has 12 residues. The germline gives CDR1 SGHRS, CDR2 YFSETQ. In nucleotides, the CDR3 is TGCGCCAGCAGCTACCCAGGAAACACCATATATTTT. Residues: CASSYPGNTIYF.

V and J are TRBV18 and TRBJ2-7; weak D call: TRBD1 (6 bases). Germline-derived CDR1 and CDR2 are KGHSH and LQKENI. The CDR3 consists of 13 residues. Between the trimmed V and J ends, which lost 6 bases and 3 bases, there was a span of 12 bases. The CDR3 spells CASSRGTDYEQYF. CDR3 nucleotide sequence: TGTGCCAGCTCGAGGGGGACCGACTACGAGCAGTACTTC. Full variable domain (remainder filled in from reference TRBV18 and TRBJ2-7): NAGVMQNPRHLVRRRGQEARLRCSPMKGHSHVYWYRQLPEEGLKFMVYLQKENIIDESGMPKERFSAEFPKEGPSILRIQQVVRGDSAAYFCASSRGTDYEQYFGPGTRLTVT.

This CDR3 reads CASSLLAGGPSGANVLTF. Written as DNA, the CDR3 is TGTGCCAGCAGTTTACTAGCGGGAGGGCCCAGTGGGGCCAACGTCCTGACTTTC. J is TRBJ2-6 and V is TRBV27; 12 bases line up with TRBD2. Germline V gene lookup returns CDR1 MNHEY and CDR2 SMNVEV (reference sequence). V lost 2 bases, J lost 3 bases, and 5 bases stayed unmatched. This CDR3 contains 18 residues.

The chain has TRBV29-1 and TRBJ1-1, with D hard to call. The CDR3 extends over 11 amino acids. From germline, CDR1 is SQVTM and CDR2 ANQGSEA. Trimming removed 8 bases at V and 11 bases at J, with 18 bases between. CDR3 protein: CSTSLGGLAFF. DNA for the CDR3: TGCAGCACATCTCTAGGAGGTCTTGCTTTCTTT.

The chain links TRBV3-1 to TRBJ2-7, with D tentatively TRBD2 (6 bases). CDR1 and CDR2 from the germline V gene are LGHDT and YNNKEL (reference sequence). The CDR3 runs 13 residues. Trimming pared 3 bases from V and 3 bases from J, leaving 9 bases between. The CDR3 spells CASSQGLNYEQYF. DNA for the CDR3: TGTGCCAGCAGCCAGGGACTGAACTACGAGCAGTACTTC.

The gene calls are TRBV11-2 and TRBJ1-6; tentatively, D is TRBD1 (6 bases). This CDR3 contains 12 residues. The germline gives CDR1 SGHAT, CDR2 FQNNGV. The V end was cut by 5 bases, the J end by 8 bases, with 7 bases between. CDR3 coding DNA: TGTGCCAGCAGCCGACAGGATTCACCCCTCCACTTT. This encodes CASSRQDSPLHF.

CDR3 DNA: TGCAGCGTTGATATTTTCCGGGAGGACACCTACGAGCAGTACTTC. Translated, it gives CSVDIFREDTYEQYF. This chain links TRBV29-1 with TRBJ2-7, with 7 positions matching TRBD2. The CDR3 extends over 15 amino acids. V shed 3 bases, J shed 2 bases, and the junction held 10 bases outside the gene matches. In germline, CDR1 is SQVTM, CDR2 ANQGSEA.

The J gene is TRBJ2-1, the V gene TRBV5-6; 7 bases match TRBD2. V was pared by 2 bases and J by 3 bases, with 8 bases of the junction left unmatched. Germline CDR1 and CDR2: SGHDT and YYEEEE. CDR3 length: 16 amino acids. CDR3 loop: CASSLISAGIYNEQFF. The CDR3 DNA sequence: TGTGCCAGCAGCTTAATTTCAGCGGGGATCTACAATGAGCAGTTCTTC.

The table lists this clonotype with a few counts. The rearrangement links TRBV11-2 to TRBJ2-5; no definite D call. Between the trimmed V and J ends, which lost 6 bases and 4 bases, there was a span of 27 bases. The germline CDR1 and CDR2 sequences are SGHAT and FQNNGV. The CDR3 extends over 18 amino acids. The CDR3 nucleotides read TGTGCCAGCAGGACCTCTAGTGTTCGGTCCGGTCCGCTAGAGACCCAGTACTTC. Amino acids: CASRTSSVRSGPLETQYF.

The chain joins TRBV12-3 or TRBV12-4 to TRBJ2-7; D ambiguous. The length of the CDR3 is 12 residues. Trimming stripped 6 bases from V and 5 bases from J, with 11 bases between. This CDR3 reads CASSLGYDEQYF. CDR3 DNA: TGTGCCAGCAGCCTGGGATACGACGAGCAGTACTTC.

The chain combines TRBV19 with TRBJ1-5; no clear D gene. The CDR3 spans 15 residues. Germline V lookup: CDR1 LNHDA, CDR2 SQIVND (reference sequence). V was shortened by 10 bases and J by 0 bases, with 16 bases between the two germline ends. The CDR3 region has the DNA TGTGCCACCGCGGGGAGAAAAGATAGCAATCAGCCCCAGCATTTT. This sequence encodes CATAGRKDSNQPQHF.

This clonotype came up a few times. The rearrangement joins TRBV4-3 to TRBJ1-6; no clear D gene. The CDR3 totals 14 residues. Trimming removed 0 bases from V and 9 bases from J, with 9 bases in between. CDR1 is LGHNA, CDR2 YSLEER, per germline. For the CDR3, the DNA is TGCGCCAGCAGCCAAGATCGGGTCGGTTCACCCCTCCACTTT. This sequence encodes CASSQDRVGSPLHF.

This clonotype was observed a handful of times. This sequence joins TRBV20-1 and TRBJ2-7, with 9 bases lining up with TRBD2. Trimming cost V 4 bases and J 3 bases; bases outside gene matches: 7. In germline, CDR1 is DFQATT, CDR2 SNEGSKA (reference sequence). The CDR3 covers 14 residues. CDR3 nucleotides: TGCAGTGCTAAGAGCCTAGCGGGAATCTACGAGCAGTACTTC. It specifies CSAKSLAGIYEQYF.

This clonotype was counted ten times or more. This chain uses TRBV29-1 with TRBJ1-2, with 8 bases identical to TRBD1. The CDR3 totals 12 residues. The germline V gene encodes CDR1 SQVTM and CDR2 ANQGSEA. V shed 6 bases, J shed 5 bases, and the junction held 5 bases outside the gene matches. Written as DNA, the CDR3 is TGCAGCGTCTTTACAGGGGGTTATGGCTACACCTTC. Amino acid sequence: CSVFTGGYGYTF. Variable domain in full (rest from reference TRBV29-1 and TRBJ1-2): SAVISQKPSRDICQRGTSLTIQCQVDSQVTMMFWYRQQPGQSLTLIATANQGSEATYESGFVIDKFPISRPNLTFSTLTVSNMSPEDSSIYLCSVFTGGYGYTFGSGTRLTVV.

This clonotype came up many times. The V gene is TRBV3-1, the J gene TRBJ1-4; D is perhaps TRBD1 (5 bases). The germline gives CDR1 LGHDT, CDR2 YNNKEL (reference sequence). The CDR3 contains 13 residues. Trimming pared 1 base from V and 7 bases from J, leaving 7 bases between. The CDR3, as DNA: TGTGCCAGCAGCCAAGGGACATTTGAAAAACTGTTTTTT. This translates into CASSQGTFEKLFF.

The rearrangement links TRBV6-1 to TRBJ2-7, with unresolved D. The CDR3 contains 14 residues. CDR1 and CDR2 from the germline V gene are MNHNS and SASEGT. V lost 2 bases, J lost 2 bases, and 10 bases lay in between. CDR3 in DNA: TGTGCCAGCAGTGAACAGAAAGGTCCCTACGAGCAGTACTTC. This translates into CASSEQKGPYEQYF.

Many counts were recorded for this clonotype. CDR3 bases: TGTGCCAGCAGCTTAGAGAGGGGGGCCTACGAGCAGTACTTC. Translating it yields CASSLERGAYEQYF. The chain is built from TRBV7-8 and TRBJ2-7; D is possibly TRBD1 or TRBD2 (6 bases each). In germline, CDR1 is SGHVS, CDR2 FQNEAQ. The V and J ends lost 1 base and 2 bases respectively, with 9 bases between them. CDR3 size: 14 residues.

This chain uses TRBV5-1 with TRBJ2-1; no definite D call. Trimming pared 1 base from V and 2 bases from J, leaving 10 bases between. Germline CDR1 is SGHRS and CDR2 is YFSETQ. This CDR3 spans 15 amino acids. CDR3 in DNA: TGCGCCAGCAGCTTGCTATGGGATACCTACAATGAGCAGTTCTTC. This sequence encodes CASSLLWDTYNEQFF.

This clonotype was seen repeatedly, ten times or more. The chain is built from TRBV20-1 and TRBJ2-1; D unresolved. CDR3 length equals 14 residues. Trimming removed 0 bases from V and 3 bases from J, with 9 bases in between. Per the germline V gene, CDR1 is DFQATT and CDR2 is SNEGSKA (reference sequence). In DNA, the CDR3 is TGCAGTGCTAGAGAAAAAGGGTACTACAATGAGCAGTTCTTC. Translation gives CSAREKGYYNEQFF.

This clonotype was detected a few times. This sequence joins TRBV28 and TRBJ1-2, with a weak D call TRBD1 (6 bases). CDR1 is MDHEN and CDR2 is SYDVKM in the germline V gene. Trimming removed 1 base from V and 8 bases from J, with 11 bases in between. This CDR3 is 13 amino acids long. CDR3 amino acids: CASSLLSGAGYTF. CDR3 bases: TGTGCCAGCAGTTTATTGTCGGGGGCGGGCTACACCTTC.

This clonotype was seen many times. This chain links TRBV7-8 with TRBJ2-7; the D is unclear. Germline assignment: CDR1 SGHVS and CDR2 FQNEAQ. The V gene lost 1 base and the J gene lost 2 bases, with 9 bases spanning the gap. The CDR3 runs 14 residues. CDR3 protein: CASSLVAATYEQYF. The CDR3 region has the DNA TGTGCCAGCAGCTTAGTCGCGGCAACCTACGAGCAGTACTTC.

This clonotype was observed a handful of times. The rearrangement links TRBV5-1 to TRBJ1-4; D might be TRBD1 (5 bases). The V and J ends lost 0 bases and 7 bases respectively, with 16 bases between them. This CDR3 region has 16 residues. Germline V gene lookup returns CDR1 SGHRS and CDR2 YFSETQ. CDR3 loop: CASSLDTGPLGEKLFF. For the CDR3, the DNA is TGCGCCAGCAGCTTGGATACAGGCCCTTTGGGTGAAAAACTGTTTTTT.